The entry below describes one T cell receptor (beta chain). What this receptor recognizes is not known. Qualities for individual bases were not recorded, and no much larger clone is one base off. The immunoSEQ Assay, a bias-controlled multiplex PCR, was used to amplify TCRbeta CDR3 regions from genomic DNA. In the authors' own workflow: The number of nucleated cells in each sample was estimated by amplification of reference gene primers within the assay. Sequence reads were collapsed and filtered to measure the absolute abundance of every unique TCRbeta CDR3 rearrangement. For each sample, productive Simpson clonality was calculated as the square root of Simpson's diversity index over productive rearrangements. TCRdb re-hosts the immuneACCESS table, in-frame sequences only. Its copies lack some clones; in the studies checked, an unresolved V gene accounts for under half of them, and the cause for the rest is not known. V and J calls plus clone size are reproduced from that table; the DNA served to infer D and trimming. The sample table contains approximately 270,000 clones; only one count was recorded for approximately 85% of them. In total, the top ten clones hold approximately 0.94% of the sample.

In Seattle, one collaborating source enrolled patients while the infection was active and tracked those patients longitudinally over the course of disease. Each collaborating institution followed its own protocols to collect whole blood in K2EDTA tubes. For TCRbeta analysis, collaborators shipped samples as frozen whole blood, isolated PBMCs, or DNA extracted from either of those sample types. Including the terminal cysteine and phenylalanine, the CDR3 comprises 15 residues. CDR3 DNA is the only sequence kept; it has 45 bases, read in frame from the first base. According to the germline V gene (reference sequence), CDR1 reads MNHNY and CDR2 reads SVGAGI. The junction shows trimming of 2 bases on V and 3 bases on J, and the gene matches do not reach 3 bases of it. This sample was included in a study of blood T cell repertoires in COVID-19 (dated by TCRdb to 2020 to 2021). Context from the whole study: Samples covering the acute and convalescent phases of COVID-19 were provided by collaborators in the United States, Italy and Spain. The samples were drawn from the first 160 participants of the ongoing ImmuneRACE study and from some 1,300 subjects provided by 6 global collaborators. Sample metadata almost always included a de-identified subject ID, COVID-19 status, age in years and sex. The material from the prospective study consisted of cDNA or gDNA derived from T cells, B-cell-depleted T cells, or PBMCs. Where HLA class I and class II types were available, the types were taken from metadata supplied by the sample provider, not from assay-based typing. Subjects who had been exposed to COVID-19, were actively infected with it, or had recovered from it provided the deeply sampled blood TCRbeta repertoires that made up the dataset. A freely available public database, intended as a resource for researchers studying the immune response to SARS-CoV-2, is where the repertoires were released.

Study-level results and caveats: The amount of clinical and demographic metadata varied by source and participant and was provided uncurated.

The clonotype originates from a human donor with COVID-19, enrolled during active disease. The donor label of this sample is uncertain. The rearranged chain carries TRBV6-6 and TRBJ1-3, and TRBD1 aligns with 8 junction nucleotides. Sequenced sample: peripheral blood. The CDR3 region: CASSYKDRVGNTIYF. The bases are TGTGCCAGCAGTTACAAGGACAGGGTTGGAAACACCATATATTTT.